The rows below give T cell receptor beta chains drawn from one sample of a study of control samples from healthy donors and cancer patients. Only in-frame clones appear in the TCRdb table, and some are missing; sequencing was by immunoSEQ multiplex PCR. There are some 87,000 clones in the sample; about nine tenths occur only once, and approximately 14% lies in the top ten. The sample consisted of blood. These receptors came from a man aged 25-45 years in good health. Both conserved end residues are part of each CDR3. A D gene is named only where the DNA matches it firmly. Part of the rows lack a size; the others show once, few, many or a class for expanded clones.

>TRBJ2-7|TRBD1|TRBV6-6|once|15
TGTGCCAGCAGTTACCGGGACAGGGGTGACTACGAGCAGTACTTC
CASSYRDRGDYEQYF
>TRBJ2-1|TRBD2|TRBV11-3|once|14
TGTGCCAGCAGCTTAGATGACCGGACTAGTGAGCAGTTCTTC
CASSLDDRTSEQFF
>TRBJ2-1|TRBD2|TRBV6-1|.|14
TGTGCCAGCAGTGAACTAGCGGGCCCCAATGAGCAGTTCTTC
CASSELAGPNEQFF
>TRBJ1-4|.|TRBV7-2|.|15
TGTGCCAGCAGCTTCACAGTGCCGGGTAATGAAAAACTGTTTTTT
CASSFTVPGNEKLFF
>TRBJ1-1|.|TRBV12-3/TRBV12-4|.|13
TGTGCCAGCCAGTGGGACCTGAACACTGAAGCTTTCTTT
CASQWDLNTEAFF
>TRBJ2-6|TRBD2|TRBV11-2|once|19
TGTGCCAGCAGCAACTCCTTACTAGCGGGAGTCCCCGGGGCCAACGTCCTGACTTTC
CASSNSLLAGVPGANVLTF
>TRBJ2-6|.|TRBV9|.|14
TGTGCCAGCAGCGTAGTGTCTGGGGCCAACGTCCTGACTTTC
CASSVVSGANVLTF
>TRBJ2-1|TRBD1|TRBV30|.|17
TGTGCCTGGAGTGGGGGACGACAGGGAACGGCCTACAATGAGCAGTTCTTC
CAWSGGRQGTAYNEQFF
>TRBJ2-6|.|TRBV5-1|.|16
TGCGCCAGCAGCTTGACCTCAGGGGCTGGGGCCAACGTCCTGACTTTC
CASSLTSGAGANVLTF
>TRBJ2-7|.|TRBV5-1|once|14
TGCGCCAGCAGCCTTTTGACGGGCAACTACGAGCAGTACTTC
CASSLLTGNYEQYF